This TCR beta chain was obtained from a study of blood T cell repertoires in COVID-19. Study-wide background: Researchers got acute and convalescent COVID-19 samples from the United States, Italy and Spain. PBMCs, B-cell-depleted T cells, or T cells were the source of the cDNA or gDNA that made up the material.

Trimming removed 4 bases at V and 4 bases at J, with 14 bases between. Germline V gives CDR1 SQVTM, CDR2 ANQGSEA. This CDR3 is built from 14 residues. Repertoires were generated with immunoSEQ multiplex PCR, while TCRdb's copy carries only in-frame clones and drops some. The sample lists a few hundred thousand clones, about 88% seen once, with 9.5% to 15% in the top ten. What was sequenced was peripheral blood. This receptor was taken from a woman aged 60-75 years with acute or convalescent COVID-19. The chain employs TRBV29-1 and TRBJ2-1; maybe TRBD1 (6 bases). Here the CDR3 DNA reads TGCAGCGTTGGGGCCCGGGGACAATACAATGAGCAGTTCTTC. Translating gives CSVGARGQYNEQFF.